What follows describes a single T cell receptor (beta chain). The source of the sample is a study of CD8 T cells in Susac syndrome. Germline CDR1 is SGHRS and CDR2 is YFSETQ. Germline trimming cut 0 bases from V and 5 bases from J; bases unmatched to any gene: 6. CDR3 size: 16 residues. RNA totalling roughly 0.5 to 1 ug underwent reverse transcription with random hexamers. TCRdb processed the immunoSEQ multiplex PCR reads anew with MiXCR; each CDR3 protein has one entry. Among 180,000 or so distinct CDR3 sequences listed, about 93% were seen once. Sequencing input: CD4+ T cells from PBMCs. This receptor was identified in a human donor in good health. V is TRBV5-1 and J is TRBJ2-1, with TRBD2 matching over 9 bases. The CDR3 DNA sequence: TGCGCCAGCAGCTTGGTCGGCGGGGGGGCGCACAATGAGCAGTTCTTC. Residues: CASSLVGGGAHNEQFF. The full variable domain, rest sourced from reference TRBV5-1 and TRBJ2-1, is KAGVTQTPRYLIKTRGQQVTLSCSPISGHRSVSWYQQTPGQGLQFLFEYFSETQRNKGNFPGRFSGRQFSNSRSEMNVSTLELGDSALYLCASSLVGGGAHNEQFFGPGTRLTVL.